A single TCR beta chain is shown here with its context. These data come from a study of blood T cell repertoires in COVID-19. Study context: The United States, Italy and Spain supplied acute and convalescent COVID-19 samples.

As originally analysed: The authors estimated nucleated cell counts from reference gene primer amplification. Data came from immunoSEQ multiplex PCR; TCRdb stores just in-frame clones and leaves some out. V and J calls and clone size are as listed in that table; D and trimming were resolved from the DNA. The table lists 350,000 to 450,000 clones, 65% to 90% of them singletons. There are 19 residues in the CDR3. V usage is TRBV21-1 and J usage is TRBJ1-5; the D call in the table, TRBD1, was not verified against the DNA. TRBV21-1 represents a pseudogene. Sequencing was performed on peripheral blood. This TCR came from a woman aged 60-75 years with COVID-19, enrolled during active disease. CDR3 region: CASSTVVSRDWGSNQPQHF. The CDR3 bases are TGTGCCAGCAGCACTGTAGTGTCCAGGGATTGGGGTAGCAATCAGCCCCAGCATTTT.